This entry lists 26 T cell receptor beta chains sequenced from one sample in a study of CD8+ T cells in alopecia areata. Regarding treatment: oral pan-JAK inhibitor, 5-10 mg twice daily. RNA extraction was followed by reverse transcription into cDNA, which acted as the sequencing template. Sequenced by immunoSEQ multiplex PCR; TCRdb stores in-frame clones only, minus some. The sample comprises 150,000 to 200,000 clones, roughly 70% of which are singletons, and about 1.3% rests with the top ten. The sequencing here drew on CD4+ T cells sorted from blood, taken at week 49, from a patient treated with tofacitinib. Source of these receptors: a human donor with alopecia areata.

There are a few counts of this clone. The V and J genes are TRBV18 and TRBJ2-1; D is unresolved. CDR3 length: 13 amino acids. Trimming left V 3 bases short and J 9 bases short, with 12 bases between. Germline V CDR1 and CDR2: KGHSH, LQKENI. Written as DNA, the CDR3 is TGTGCCAGCTCACCGGACCAAATGCGTGAGCAGTTCTTC. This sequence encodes CASSPDQMREQFF.

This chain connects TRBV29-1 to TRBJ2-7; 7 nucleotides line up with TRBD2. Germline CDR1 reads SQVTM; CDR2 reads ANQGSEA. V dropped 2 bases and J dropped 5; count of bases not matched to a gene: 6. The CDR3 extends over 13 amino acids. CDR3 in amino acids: CSVEIAGPHEQYF. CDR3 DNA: TGCAGCGTTGAAATAGCGGGCCCCCACGAGCAGTACTTC.

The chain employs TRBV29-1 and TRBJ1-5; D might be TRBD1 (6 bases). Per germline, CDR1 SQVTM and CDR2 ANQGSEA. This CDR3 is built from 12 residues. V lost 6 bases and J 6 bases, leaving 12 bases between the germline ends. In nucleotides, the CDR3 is TGCAGCGTACAGGGCGTAGGTCAGCCCCAGCATTTT. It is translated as CSVQGVGQPQHF.

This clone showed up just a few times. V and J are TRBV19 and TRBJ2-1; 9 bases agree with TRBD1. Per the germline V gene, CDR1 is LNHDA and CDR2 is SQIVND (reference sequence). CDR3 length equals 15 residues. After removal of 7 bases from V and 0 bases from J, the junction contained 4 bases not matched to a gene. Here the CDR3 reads CASTLDRGSYNEQFF. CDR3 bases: TGTGCCAGTACCTTGGACAGGGGCTCCTACAATGAGCAGTTCTTC. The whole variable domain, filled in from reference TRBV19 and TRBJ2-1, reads DGGITQSPKYLFRKEGQNVTLSCEQNLNHDAMYWYRQDPGQGLRLIYYSQIVNDFQKGDIAEGYSVSREKKESFPLTVTSAQKNPTAFYLCASTLDRGSYNEQFFGPGTRLTVL.

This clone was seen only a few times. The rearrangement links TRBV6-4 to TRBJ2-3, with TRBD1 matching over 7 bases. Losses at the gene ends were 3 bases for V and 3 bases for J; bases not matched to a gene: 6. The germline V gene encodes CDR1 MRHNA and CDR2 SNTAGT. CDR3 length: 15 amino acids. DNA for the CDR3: TGTGCCAGCAGTGAAGGCCAGGGGGAGACAGATACGCAGTATTTT. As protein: CASSEGQGETDTQYF.

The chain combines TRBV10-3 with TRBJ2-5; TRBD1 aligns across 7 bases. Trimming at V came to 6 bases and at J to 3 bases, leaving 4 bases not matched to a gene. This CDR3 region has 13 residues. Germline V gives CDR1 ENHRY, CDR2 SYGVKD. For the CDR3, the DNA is TGTGCCATCAGGACCGGGACAGAAGAGACCCAGTACTTC. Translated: CAIRTGTEETQYF.

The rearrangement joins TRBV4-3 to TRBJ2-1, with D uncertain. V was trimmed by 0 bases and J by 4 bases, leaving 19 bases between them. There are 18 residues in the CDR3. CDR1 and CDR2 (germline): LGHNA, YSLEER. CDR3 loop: CASSQEFFRANRYNEQFF. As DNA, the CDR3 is TGCGCCAGCAGCCAAGAATTTTTCAGAGCTAACCGATACAATGAGCAGTTCTTC.

CDR3 in amino acids: CASSLRDEAFF. The CDR3 DNA is TGTGCCAGCAGCTTAAGGGATGAAGCTTTCTTT. The chain recombines TRBV13 with TRBJ1-1; no definite D call. Trimming shortened V by 2 bases and J by 7 bases, and 5 bases separated the two germline ends. This CDR3 comprises 11 residues. Germline V lookup: CDR1 PRHDT, CDR2 FYEKMQ (reference sequence). Variable domain in full (rest from reference TRBV13 and TRBJ1-1): AAGVIQSPRHLIKEKRETATLKCYPIPRHDTVYWYQQGPGQDPQFLISFYEKMQSDKGSIPDRFSAQQFSDYHSELNMSSLELGDSALYFCASSLRDEAFFGQGTRLTVV.

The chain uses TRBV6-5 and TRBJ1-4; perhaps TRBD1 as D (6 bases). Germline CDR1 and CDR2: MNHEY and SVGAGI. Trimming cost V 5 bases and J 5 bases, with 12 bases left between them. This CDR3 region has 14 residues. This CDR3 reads CASSRDTWNEKLFF. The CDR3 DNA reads TGTGCCAGCAGTCGGGACACTTGGAATGAAAAACTGTTTTTT.

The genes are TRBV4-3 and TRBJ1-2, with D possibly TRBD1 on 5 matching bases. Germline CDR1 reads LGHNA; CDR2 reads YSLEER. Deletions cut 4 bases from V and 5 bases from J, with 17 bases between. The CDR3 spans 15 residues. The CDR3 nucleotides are TGCGCCAGCAGCCCATCCGGCAGGGAAGGTTATGGCTACACCTTC. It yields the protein CASSPSGREGYGYTF.

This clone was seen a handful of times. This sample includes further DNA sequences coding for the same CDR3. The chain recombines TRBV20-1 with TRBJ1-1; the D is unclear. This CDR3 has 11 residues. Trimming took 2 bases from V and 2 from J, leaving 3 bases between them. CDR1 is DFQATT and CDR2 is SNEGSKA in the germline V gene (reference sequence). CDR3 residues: CSARKNTEAFF. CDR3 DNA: TGCAGTGCTAGAAAAAACACTGAAGCTTTCTTT.

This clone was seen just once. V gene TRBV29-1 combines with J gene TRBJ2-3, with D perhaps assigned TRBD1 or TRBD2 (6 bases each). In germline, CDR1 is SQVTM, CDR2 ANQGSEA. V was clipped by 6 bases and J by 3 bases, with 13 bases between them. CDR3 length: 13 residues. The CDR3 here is CSVLGGGTDTQYF. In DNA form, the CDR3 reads TGCAGCGTCCTAGGAGGGGGGACAGATACGCAGTATTTT.

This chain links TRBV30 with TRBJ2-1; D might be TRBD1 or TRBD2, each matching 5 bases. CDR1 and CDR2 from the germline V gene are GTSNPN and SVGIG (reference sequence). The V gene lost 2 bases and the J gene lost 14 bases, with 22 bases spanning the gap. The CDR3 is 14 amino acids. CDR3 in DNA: TGTGCCTGGAGTTATTCCGGGACCCCCCTTCGGGAGTTCTTC. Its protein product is CAWSYSGTPLREFF.

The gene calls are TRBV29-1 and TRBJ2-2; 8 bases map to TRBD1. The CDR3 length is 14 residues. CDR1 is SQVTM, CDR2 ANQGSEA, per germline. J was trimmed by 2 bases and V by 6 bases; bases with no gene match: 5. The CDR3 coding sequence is TGCAGCGTACGGACAGGGATAAACACCGGGGAGCTGTTTTTT. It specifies CSVRTGINTGELFF.

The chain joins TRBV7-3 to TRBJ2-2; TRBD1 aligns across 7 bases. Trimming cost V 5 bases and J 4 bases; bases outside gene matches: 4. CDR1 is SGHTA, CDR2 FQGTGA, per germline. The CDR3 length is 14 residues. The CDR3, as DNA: TGTGCCAGCAGCCCCGGGACAGTCACCGGGGAGCTGTTTTTT. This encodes CASSPGTVTGELFF. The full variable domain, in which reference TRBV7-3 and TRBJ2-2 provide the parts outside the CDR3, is GAGVSQTPSNKVTEKGKYVELRCDPISGHTALYWYRQSLGQGPEFLIYFQGTGAADDSGLPNDRFFAVRPEGSVSTLKIQRTERGDSAVYLCASSPGTVTGELFFGEGSRLTVL.

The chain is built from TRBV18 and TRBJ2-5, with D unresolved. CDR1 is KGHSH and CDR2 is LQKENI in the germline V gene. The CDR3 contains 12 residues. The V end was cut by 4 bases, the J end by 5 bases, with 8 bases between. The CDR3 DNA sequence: TGTGCCAGCTCACAGAGTACCGAGACCCAGTACTTC. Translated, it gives CASSQSTETQYF.

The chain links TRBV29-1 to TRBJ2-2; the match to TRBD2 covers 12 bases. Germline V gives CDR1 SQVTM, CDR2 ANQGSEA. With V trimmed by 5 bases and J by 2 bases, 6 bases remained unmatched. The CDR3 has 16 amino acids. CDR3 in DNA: TGCAGCGTTTCTACTAGCGGGGGGCCTAACACCGGGGAGCTGTTTTTT. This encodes CSVSTSGGPNTGELFF.

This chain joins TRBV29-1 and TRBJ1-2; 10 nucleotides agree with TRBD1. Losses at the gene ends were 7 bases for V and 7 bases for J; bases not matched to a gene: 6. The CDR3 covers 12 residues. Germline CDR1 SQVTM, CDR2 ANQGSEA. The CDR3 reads CSDRQGAGGYTF. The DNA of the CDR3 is TGCAGCGATCGACAGGGGGCCGGTGGCTACACCTTC.

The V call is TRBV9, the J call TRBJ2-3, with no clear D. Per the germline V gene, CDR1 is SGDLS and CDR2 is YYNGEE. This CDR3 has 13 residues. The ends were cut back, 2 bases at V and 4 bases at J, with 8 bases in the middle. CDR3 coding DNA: TGTGCCAGCAGCGTGTCGGTCTCAGATACGCAGTATTTT. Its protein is CASSVSVSDTQYF.

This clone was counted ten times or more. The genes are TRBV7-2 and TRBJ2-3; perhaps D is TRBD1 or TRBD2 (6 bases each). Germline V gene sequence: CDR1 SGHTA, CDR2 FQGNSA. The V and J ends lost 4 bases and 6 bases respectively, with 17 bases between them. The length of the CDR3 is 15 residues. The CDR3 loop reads CASSSLGGESDTQYF. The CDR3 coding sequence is TGTGCCAGCAGCTCCTTGGGGGGCGAATCGGATACGCAGTATTTT.

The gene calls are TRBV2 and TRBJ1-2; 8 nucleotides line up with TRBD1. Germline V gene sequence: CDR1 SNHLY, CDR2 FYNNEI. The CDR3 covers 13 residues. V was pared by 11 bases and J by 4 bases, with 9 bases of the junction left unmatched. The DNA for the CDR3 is TGTGCCCGACTACAGGGGGAACCCTATGGCTACACCTTC. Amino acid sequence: CARLQGEPYGYTF.

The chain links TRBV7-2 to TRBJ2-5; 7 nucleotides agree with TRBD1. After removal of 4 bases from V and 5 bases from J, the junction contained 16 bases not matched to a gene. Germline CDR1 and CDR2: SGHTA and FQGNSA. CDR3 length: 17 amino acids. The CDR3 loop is CASSSARGLRVMETQYF. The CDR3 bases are TGTGCCAGCAGCTCCGCAAGGGGGCTTAGGGTCATGGAGACCCAGTACTTC.

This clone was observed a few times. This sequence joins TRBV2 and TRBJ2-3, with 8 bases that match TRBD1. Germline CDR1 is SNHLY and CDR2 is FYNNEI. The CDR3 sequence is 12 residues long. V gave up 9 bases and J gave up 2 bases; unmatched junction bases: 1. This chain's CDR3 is CARQGATDTQYF. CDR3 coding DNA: TGTGCCAGGCAGGGGGCCACAGATACGCAGTATTTT.

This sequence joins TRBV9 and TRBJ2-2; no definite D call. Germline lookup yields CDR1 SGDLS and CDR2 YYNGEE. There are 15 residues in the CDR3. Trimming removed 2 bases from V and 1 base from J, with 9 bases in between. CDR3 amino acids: CASSVQPVNTGELFF. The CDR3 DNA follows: TGTGCCAGCAGCGTCCAGCCGGTGAACACCGGGGAGCTGTTTTTT.

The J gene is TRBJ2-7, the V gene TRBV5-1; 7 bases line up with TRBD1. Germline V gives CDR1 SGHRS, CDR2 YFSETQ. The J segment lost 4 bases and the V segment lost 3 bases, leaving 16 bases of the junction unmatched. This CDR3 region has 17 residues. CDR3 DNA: TGCGCCAGCAGCTCCCCCCCGGGCAGGGGGAGCCTGTACGAGCAGTACTTC. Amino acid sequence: CASSSPPGRGSLYEQYF. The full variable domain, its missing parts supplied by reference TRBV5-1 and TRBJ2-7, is KAGVTQTPRYLIKTRGQQVTLSCSPISGHRSVSWYQQTPGQGLQFLFEYFSETQRNKGNFPGRFSGRQFSNSRSEMNVSTLELGDSALYLCASSSPPGRGSLYEQYFGPGTRLTVT.

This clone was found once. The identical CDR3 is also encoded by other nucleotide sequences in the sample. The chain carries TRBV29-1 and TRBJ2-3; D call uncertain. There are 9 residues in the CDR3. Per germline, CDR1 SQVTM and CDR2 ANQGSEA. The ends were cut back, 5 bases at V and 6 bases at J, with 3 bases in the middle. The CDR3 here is CSVSDTQYF. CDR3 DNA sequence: TGCAGCGTTTCGGATACGCAGTATTTT.